The 2 T cell receptor beta chains listed next were all sequenced from one sample in a study of Tregs in tolerant kidney transplant recipients (dated by TCRdb to between 2018 and 2021). The time point label on this specimen signifies: blood sample drawn before combined kidney and bone marrow transplant. Libraries were constructed by the immunoSEQ multiplex PCR assay. TCRdb holds this immuneACCESS table with in-frame rearrangements only. Some clones are missing; in checked studies, unresolved V genes explain under half, and the rest has no known cause. This sample's table contains fewer than 40,000 clones. Roughly 8% of the sample rests with the top ten. The source material was CD8+ T cells from blood, sampled before the transplant. These receptors were collected from a human donor who received a combined kidney and bone marrow transplant.

In the case of this clone: Read coverage stops 3 residues before the CDR3 terminus; the germline J gene supplies the remainder. V usage is TRBV6-2 or TRBV6-3 and J usage is TRBJ2-7; a weak D match, TRBD2 (7 bases). V dropped 5 bases and J dropped 1 base, with 18 bases sitting between them. Germline CDR1 reads MNHEY; CDR2 reads SVGEGT. The CDR3 extends over 16 amino acids. The sequenced part of the CDR3 DNA is TGTGCCAGCAGTCCCGTGGGCGGGGGCCCTTCCTACGAG. This codes for CASSPVGGGPSYE. The entire CDR3 sequence reads CASSPVGGGPSYEQYF.

Concerning this clone: The CDR3 end is not reached by the read, which stops 3 residues before it; the germline J gene fills it in. This chain links TRBV20-1 with TRBJ2-2; 11 bases fit TRBD2. This CDR3 is built from 14 residues. V gave up 5 bases and J gave up 6 bases; unmatched junction bases: 5. Germline V gene sequence: CDR1 DFQATT, CDR2 SNEGSKA (reference sequence). This CDR3 is CSAPTSGIPGELFF. CDR3 bases read: TGCAGTGCTCCGACTAGCGGGATCCCCGGGGAG.